These T cell receptor beta chains were read from a single sample in a study of T cells in Graves' hyperthyroidism and ophthalmopathy. In TCRdb, the multiplex PCR reads were re-called with MiXCR into one record per CDR3 protein. The sample contains approximately 520,000 distinct CDR3 sequences, around a quarter of which appear only once. The sample taken for sequencing was blood. These receptors all come from a woman aged 25 to 45 with Graves' ophthalmopathy. CDR3s leave out the opening cysteine and the closing phenylalanine or tryptophan.

>TRBV2|TRBJ2-7
ASSETGPNEQY
>TRBV6-1|TRBJ1-5
ASAGRGDQPQH
>TRBV7-7|TRBJ2-7
ASSLGRGIDYEQY
>TRBV7-3|TRBJ2-5
ASSPGRGVQETQY
>TRBV11-3|TRBJ2-5
ASSPTDRKVKTQY
>TRBV11-2|TRBJ2-7
ASSFERDSYEQY
>TRBV11-2|TRBJ2-1
ASSFQSGGLVNEQF
>TRBV7-6|TRBJ2-5
ASSLMGLPSQETQY
>TRBV12-3/TRBV12-4|TRBJ2-5
ASSSTGTPRLETQY
>TRBV27|TRBJ1-1
ASSFWSTGANTEAF
>TRBV28|TRBJ2-7
ASSSAGTDEQY
>TRBV6-1|TRBJ2-7
ASSEQWTYGEQY
>TRBV30|TRBJ2-7
AWSVEGGGEQY
>TRBV6-1|TRBJ1-1
ASSDAGRGTEAF
>TRBV28|TRBJ1-2
ASSPWTAGYT
>TRBV11-2|TRBJ1-5
ASSRYRALSNQPQH
>TRBV14|TRBJ2-1
ASSQLGGLGEQF
>TRBV20-1|TRBJ2-7
SAAESGGSYEQY
>TRBV20-1|TRBJ1-1
SARTGAVNTEAF
>TRBV10-3|TRBJ1-1
AISRGHGAEAF
>TRBV10-2|TRBJ2-7
ASSVLRGTGYTYEQY
>TRBV12-3/TRBV12-4|TRBJ2-7
ASSFGTSGNEQY
>TRBV18|TRBJ1-5
ASSPAAMGQPQH
>TRBV7-8|TRBJ1-1
ASSSDRGEDTEAF
>TRBV24-1|TRBJ2-3
ATSDYGAGTDTQY
>TRBV27|TRBJ1-1
ASSLLGENTEAF
>TRBV11-2|TRBJ2-5
ASSLSTSGGVETQY
>TRBV27|TRBJ2-7
ASSLTFLAAYEQY
>TRBV2|TRBJ1-5
ASSEDSAPNQPQH
>TRBV5-1|TRBJ1-2
ASSLASDSNYGYT
>TRBV20-1|TRBJ1-1
SARDQSRGGIEAF
>TRBV7-2|TRBJ2-3
ASSRTGSTDTQY
>TRBV3-1|TRBJ1-2
ASSLGQGLAEGYT
>TRBV6-1|TRBJ2-5
ASSGNSGQGSETQY
>TRBV6-5|TRBJ2-1
ASSYGTADNEQF
>TRBV7-6|TRBJ1-1
ASSLVQGFRDTEAF
>TRBV27|TRBJ2-5
ATKPGLEGQETQY
>TRBV11-1|TRBJ2-7
ASSLERGAHVEQY
>TRBV30|TRBJ1-2
AWEGTGSRGYT
>TRBV12-3/TRBV12-4|TRBJ1-3
ASSFYFSGNTIY
>TRBV10-2|TRBJ2-7
ASTGDGAYEQY
>TRBV28|TRBJ1-2
ASFLEGSSHNYGYT
>TRBV11-1|TRBJ2-7
ASSLVSTTDSHYEQY
>TRBV20-1|TRBJ1-2
SARAQQGDYGYT
>TRBV10-3|TRBJ2-5
AISWGKQETQY
>TRBV4-1|TRBJ1-5
ASSQEVNQPQH
>TRBV19|TRBJ1-1
ASSILQGLASEAF
>TRBV11-1|TRBJ2-5
ASSPRGGAAKEFQETQY
>TRBV24-1|TRBJ2-7
ATSDPQGDRYEQY
>TRBV7-9|TRBJ1-2
ASSFFGYGYT